This note documents a single T cell receptor beta chain sequence. What it binds is unknown. The data originate from a study of shared clonotypes between healthy human individuals. Study-level background: Per donor, three plates held CD4 naive cells, three held CD4 memory, two held CD8 naive and one held CD8 memory.

Repertoires were generated with immunoSEQ multiplex PCR, while TCRdb's copy carries only in-frame clones and drops some. The data hold hundreds of thousands of clones, with approximately 92% observed a single time. General study points: Donor clonotype sharing was expected to depend on sequencing depth. Shared clonotypes across all four donors exceeded non-shared ones in generation probability. Naive subsets usually exceeded memory subsets in estimated richness.

Naive CD8 isolation took CD45RO-negative cells positively selected for CCR7 and excluded terminally differentiated effector memory CD45RA+ cells. The source material was naive CD8+ T cells sorted from blood. This TCR came from a man aged 25-40 years in good health.

CDR3 sequence: CASSSGLADYEQYF. CDR3 in DNA: TGTGCCAGCAGCTCGGGACTAGCGGACTACGAGCAGTACTTC. The V call is TRBV5-4, the J call TRBJ2-7; 11 bases fit TRBD2. The CDR3 consists of 14 residues. Per the germline V gene, CDR1 is SGHNT and CDR2 is YYREEE (reference sequence). The V gene end was trimmed by 3 bases and the J gene end by 3 bases; junction bases not matched to a gene: 2.